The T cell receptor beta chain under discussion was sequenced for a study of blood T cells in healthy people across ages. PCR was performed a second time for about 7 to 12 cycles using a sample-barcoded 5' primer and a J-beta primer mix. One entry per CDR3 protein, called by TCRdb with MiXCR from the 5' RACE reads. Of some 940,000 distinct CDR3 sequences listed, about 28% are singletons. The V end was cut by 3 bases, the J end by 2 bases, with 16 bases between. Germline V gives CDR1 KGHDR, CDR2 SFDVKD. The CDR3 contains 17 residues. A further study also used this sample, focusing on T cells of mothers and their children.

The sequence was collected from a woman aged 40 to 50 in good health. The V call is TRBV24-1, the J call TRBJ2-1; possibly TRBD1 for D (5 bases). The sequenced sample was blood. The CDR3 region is CATSDPSVAGTYNEQFF. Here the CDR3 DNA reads TGTGCCACCAGTGATCCGTCGGTGGCAGGGACCTACAATGAGCAGTTCTTC.